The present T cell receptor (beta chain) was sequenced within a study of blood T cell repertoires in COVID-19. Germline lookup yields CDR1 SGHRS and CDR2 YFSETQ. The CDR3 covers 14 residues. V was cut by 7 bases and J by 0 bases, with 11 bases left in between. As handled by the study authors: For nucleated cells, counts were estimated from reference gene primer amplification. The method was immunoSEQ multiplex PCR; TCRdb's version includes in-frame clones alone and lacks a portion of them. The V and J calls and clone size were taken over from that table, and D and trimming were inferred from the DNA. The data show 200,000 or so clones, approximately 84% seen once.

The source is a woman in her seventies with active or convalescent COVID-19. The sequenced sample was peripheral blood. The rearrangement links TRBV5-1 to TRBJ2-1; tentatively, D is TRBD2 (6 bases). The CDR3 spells CASYAGPSYNEQFF. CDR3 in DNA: TGCGCCAGCTATGCGGGACCCTCCTACAATGAGCAGTTCTTC.